The clone carrying this T cell receptor (beta chain) appeared a few times. Antigen specificity is unknown. This record belongs to a study of T cells in Graves' hyperthyroidism and ophthalmopathy. Overall study results and limits: Patients with ophthalmopathy were separated from those with stable hyperthyroidism by a 13 V-J model. Most expanded thyroid clonotypes above 0.001 also appeared in blood.

Amplification of TCR beta CDR3 regions used RNA as the template. Primed by the HTBI set, a first-round RT-PCR was run on the TCR CDR3. MiXCR, run by TCRdb on the multiplex PCR reads, gives a single entry per CDR3 protein. This sample has 460,000 or so distinct CDR3 sequences, with approximately 15% found just once. Across 18 months, stable Graves' hyperthyroidism was marked by no progression to ophthalmopathy. Uncontrolled infections, other autoimmune diseases, pregnancy or lactation led to exclusion of patients. This receptor was obtained from a woman under 30 with Graves' hyperthyroidism. Sequencing was carried out using blood.

CDR3: CASSPLGLASYEQYV. CDR3 coding DNA: TGTGCCAGCAGTCCCCTAGGACTGGCCTCCTACGAGCAGTACGTC. The chain carries TRBV6-1 and TRBJ2-7, with D possibly being TRBD2 (5 bases). Germline values: CDR1 MNHNS, CDR2 SASEGT. Trimming stripped 5 bases from V and 0 bases from J, with 14 bases between. The CDR3 is 15 amino acids.